Given below is one TCR beta chain in context. Trimming left V 2 bases short and J 2 bases short, with 16 bases between. This CDR3 comprises 15 residues. Germline V gives CDR1 GTSNPN, CDR2 SVGIG (reference sequence). Profiled with immunoSEQ multiplex PCR; TCRdb holds only in-frame clones, not every one. The repertoire includes over 55,000 clones, approximately 80% of them detected once, and 0.65% to 0.85% sits in the top ten. The data derive from a study of OX40 agonist ivuxolimab in advanced cancers. The chain links TRBV30 to TRBJ2-7; no reliable D call. This specimen was CD4+ or CD8+ T cells sorted from blood, taken in a trial of the OX40 agonist ivuxolimab. The TCR was taken from an adult with an advanced solid tumor such as melanoma, head and neck, liver or kidney cancer. CDR3 sequence: CAWSPRTSGAYEQYF. In nucleotides, the CDR3 is TGTGCCTGGAGTCCCCGTACAAGTGGGGCCTACGAGCAGTACTTC.